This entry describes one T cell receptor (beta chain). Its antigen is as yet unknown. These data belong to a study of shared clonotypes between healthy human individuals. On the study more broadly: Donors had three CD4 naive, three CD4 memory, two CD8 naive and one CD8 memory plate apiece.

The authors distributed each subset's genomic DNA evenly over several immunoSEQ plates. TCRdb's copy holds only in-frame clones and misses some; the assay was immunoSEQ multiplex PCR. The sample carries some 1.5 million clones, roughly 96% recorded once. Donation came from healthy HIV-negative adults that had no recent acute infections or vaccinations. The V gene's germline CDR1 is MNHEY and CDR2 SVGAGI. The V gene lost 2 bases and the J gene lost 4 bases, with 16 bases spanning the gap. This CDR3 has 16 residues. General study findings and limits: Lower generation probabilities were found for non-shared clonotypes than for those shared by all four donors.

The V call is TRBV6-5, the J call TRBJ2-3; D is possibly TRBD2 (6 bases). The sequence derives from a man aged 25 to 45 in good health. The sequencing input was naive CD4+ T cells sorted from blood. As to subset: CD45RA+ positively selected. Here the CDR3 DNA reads TGTGCCAGCAGTTACCAACGGGGGTCCTGGGCAGATACGCAGTATTTT. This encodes CASSYQRGSWADTQYF.